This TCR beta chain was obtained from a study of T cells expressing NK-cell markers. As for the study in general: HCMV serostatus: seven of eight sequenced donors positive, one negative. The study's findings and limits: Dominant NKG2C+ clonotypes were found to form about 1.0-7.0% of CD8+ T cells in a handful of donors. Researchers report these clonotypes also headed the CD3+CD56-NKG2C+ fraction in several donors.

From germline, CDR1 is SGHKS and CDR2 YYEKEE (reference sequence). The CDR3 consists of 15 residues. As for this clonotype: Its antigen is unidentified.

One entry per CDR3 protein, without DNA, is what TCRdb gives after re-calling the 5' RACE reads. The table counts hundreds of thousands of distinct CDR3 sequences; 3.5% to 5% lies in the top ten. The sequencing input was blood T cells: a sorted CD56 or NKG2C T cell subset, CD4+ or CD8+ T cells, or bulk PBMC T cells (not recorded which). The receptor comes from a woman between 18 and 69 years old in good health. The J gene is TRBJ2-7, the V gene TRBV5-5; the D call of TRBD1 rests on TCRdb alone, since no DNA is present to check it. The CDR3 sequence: CASSSAGGKPYEQYF.